A selection of T cell receptor beta chains follows, all from one sample in a study of blood T cell repertoires in COVID-19. The assay was immunoSEQ multiplex PCR, and TCRdb's table has in-frame clones only and misses some. The repertoire holds about 150,000 clones, with around nine tenths as singletons. The source material was peripheral blood. The receptor set was obtained from a woman aged 70 to 79 with acute or convalescent COVID-19. Both conserved end residues are part of each CDR3. Fields, in order: J gene, V gene, CDR3 protein.

>TRBJ1-2|TRBV28
CASSFGQKVYGYTF
>TRBJ2-1|TRBV5-1
CASSGGQSYNEQFF
>TRBJ1-4|TRBV3-1/TRBV3-2
CASSLNSGHNEKLFF
>TRBJ2-7|TRBV13
CASSSTQTSGGPYEQYF
>TRBJ2-5|TRBV7-7
CASSLRPGGTETQYF
>TRBJ1-4|TRBV6-5
CASSEHRGRGEKLFF
>TRBJ1-1|TRBV6-1
CASSGRQGARGDTEAFF
>TRBJ2-2|TRBV18
CASSPAGQGSGELFF
>TRBJ2-2|TRBV9
CASSGLANTGELFF
>TRBJ2-1|TRBV7-2
CASSLSSYNEQFF
>TRBJ1-4|TRBV20-1
CSASVQGGSNEKLFF
>TRBJ2-3|TRBV10-3
CAIRTGLAGGHSGDTQYF
>TRBJ2-2|TRBV29-1
CSAHHRDTNTGELFF
>TRBJ2-1|TRBV6-5
CASYSGLGKVQFF
>TRBJ2-5|TRBV19
CASSLVANQETQYF
>TRBJ1-4|TRBV5-1
CASSLGGLTTNEKLFF
>TRBJ1-5|TRBV6-2/TRBV6-3
CASSPVPGHSNQPQHF
>TRBJ1-1|TRBV13
CASSREHYTEAFF
>TRBJ1-1|TRBV3-1/TRBV3-2
CASSQDTGLVTEAFF
>TRBJ1-4|TRBV7-8
CASSPTGGRLSGEKLFF
>TRBJ2-7|TRBV10-3
CAISERGEQYF
>TRBJ2-3|TRBV19
CASGETGLAGITDTQYF
>TRBJ1-1|TRBV19
CASSILRGPKNTEAFF
>TRBJ2-5|TRBV7-2
CASSLTGGASFGETQYF
>TRBJ1-6|TRBV5-8
CASSKRTGLNSPLHF
>TRBJ2-3|TRBV4-2
CASSQDGAGGSTDTQYF
>TRBJ1-2|TRBV28
CSAGTGGYGYTF
>TRBJ2-5|TRBV6-5
CASRAGYQETQYF
>TRBJ1-4|TRBV2
CASRMTVTNEKLFF
>TRBJ1-2|TRBV6-5
CASYRTGFYGYTF
>TRBJ1-4|TRBV13
CASSARQGGNEKLFF
>TRBJ1-1|TRBV28
CASSLSGARGAFF
>TRBJ1-4|TRBV25-1
CASSAFDRLRQEKLFF
>TRBJ2-3|TRBV6-2/TRBV6-3
CASSPTSGGGTDTQYF
>TRBJ2-6|TRBV30
CAWSQGSTGANVLTF
>TRBJ1-1|TRBV6-5
CASSNRGERTEAFF
>TRBJ1-3|TRBV19
CASIPGWTASGNTIYF
>TRBJ1-2|TRBV10-2
CASSEGTGRSYGYTF
>TRBJ1-1|TRBV13
CASSLGDRDRLTAFF
>TRBJ1-5|TRBV6-5
CASSSRETNQPQHF
>TRBJ1-4|TRBV6-5
CASTSTGGPNEKLFF
>TRBJ1-4|TRBV7-2
CASSSGERRRVGNEKLFF
>TRBJ2-5|TRBV13
CASSYFSGGQETQYF
>TRBJ2-2|TRBV7-2
CASSSDRGNTLTGELFF
>TRBJ2-1|TRBV7-9
CASSFLAGAWKSYNEQFF
>TRBJ2-4|TRBV5-1
CASRRGGTGGFFGKNIQYF
>TRBJ1-1|TRBV2
CASRRGTGSLGNTEAFF
>TRBJ1-3|TRBV3-1/TRBV3-2
CASSPRDRAGNTIYF
>TRBJ1-2|TRBV6-5
CASRGYRGRSYGYTF
>TRBJ2-7|TRBV11-1
CASSLALGRWQYF
>TRBJ2-2|TRBV9
CASSVGLSGGPTGELFF
>TRBJ1-6|TRBV7-8
CASNRDRVNSPLHF
>TRBJ2-3|TRBV6-5
CASTIGTGSTDTQYF
>TRBJ2-2|TRBV6-1
CASSAFSGGVTGELFF
>TRBJ2-5|TRBV20-1
CSAGESGTQYF
>TRBJ1-2|TRBV20-1
CSSTGNNGYTF
>TRBJ1-3|TRBV30
CAFTGVGNTIYF
>TRBJ1-5|TRBV30
CAWSPDRTGSNQPQHF